The 19 T cell receptor beta chains presented below share a single source sample, sequenced in a study of sequential checkpoint blockade in melanoma. Using immunoSEQ multiplex PCR, the repertoire was profiled, and TCRdb retains in-frame clones only, with some absent. The table shows around 2,200 clones, with about 25% occurring only once. As for treatment: randomized to nivolumab then ipilimumab (arm A) or the reverse (arm B). Sequencing was performed on tumor tissue (inferred from file names), taken from a patient given nivolumab and ipilimumab in sequence. Receptors originate from a human donor with melanoma.

This clone was detected only a few times. The chain carries TRBV6-8 and TRBJ1-6; D is undetermined. Per germline, CDR1 MNHGY and CDR2 SAAAGT. The length of the CDR3 is 17 residues. Trimming removed 0 bases at V and 7 bases at J, with 16 bases between. CDR3 coding DNA: TGTGCCAGCAGTTACTCGGGTGGGTGGCAGGAGAATTCACCCCTCCACTTT. It translates to CASSYSGGWQENSPLHF.

The sample holds a few counts of this clone. The J gene is TRBJ1-2, the V gene TRBV6-8; maybe TRBD1 (6 bases). Looked up from germline, CDR1 is MNHGY and CDR2 is SAAAGT. V lost 6 bases, J lost 8 bases, and 16 bases lay in between. The CDR3 extends over 13 amino acids. DNA of the CDR3: TGTGCCAGCAGCGACAGGCCATCGGGGGGCTACACCTTC. This translates into CASSDRPSGGYTF.

The chain joins TRBV11-3 to TRBJ1-2; 7 positions agree with TRBD1. Germline V gene data show CDR1 as SGHNT and CDR2 as YENEEA. V was pared by 3 bases and J by 4 bases, with 5 bases of the junction left unmatched. The CDR3 has 14 residues. The CDR3 nucleotides are TGTGCCAGCAGCTTCCCAGGGGGGGTCTATGGCTACACCTTC. This codes for CASSFPGGVYGYTF.

The chain recombines TRBV29-1 with TRBJ2-2, with 9 positions matching TRBD2. The germline CDR1 and CDR2 sequences are SQVTM and ANQGSEA. The CDR3 loop spans 14 amino acids. With V trimmed by 4 bases and J by 6 bases, 6 bases remained unmatched. CDR3 protein: CSVVGGGVAGELFF. The CDR3 DNA sequence: TGCAGCGTTGTTGGCGGGGGGGTCGCCGGGGAGCTGTTTTTT.

The rearrangement joins TRBV28 to TRBJ2-6; maybe TRBD1 (6 bases). Deletions cut 3 bases from V and 4 bases from J, with 16 bases between. Germline V CDR1 and CDR2: MDHEN, SYDVKM. This CDR3 region has 17 residues. DNA of the CDR3: TGTGCCAGCAGTTTCCAGGGGACGGCGCTGGGGGCCAACGTCCTGACTTTC. The encoded protein is CASSFQGTALGANVLTF. The full variable domain, completed using reference TRBV28 and TRBJ2-6, is DVKVTQSSRYLVKRTGEKVFLECVQDMDHENMFWYRQDPGLGLRLIYFSYDVKMKEKGDIPEGYSVSREKKERFSLILESASTNQTSMYLCASSFQGTALGANVLTFGAGSRLTVL.

Sample share makes this clone medium-sized. The genes are TRBV11-3 and TRBJ1-2; no clear D gene. The CDR3 is made up of 15 amino acids. Germline-derived CDR1 and CDR2 are SGHNT and YENEEA. Trimming shortened V by 5 bases and J by 0 bases, and 13 bases separated the two germline ends. CDR3 loop: CASSEPDGANYGYTF. The CDR3 DNA follows: TGTGCCAGCAGCGAACCGGACGGCGCTAACTATGGCTACACCTTC.

The chain employs TRBV6-8 and TRBJ1-2; 9 nucleotides line up with TRBD1. From germline, CDR1 is MNHGY and CDR2 SAAAGT. J was trimmed by 4 bases and V by 0 bases; bases with no gene match: 3. CDR3 length: 15 residues. The CDR3 DNA is TGTGCCAGCAGTTACTCGGGACAGGGCCGCTATGGCTACACCTTC. Its translation: CASSYSGQGRYGYTF.

J is TRBJ1-1 and V is TRBV9; no definite D call. This CDR3 comprises 13 residues. The V end was cut by 0 bases, the J end by 4 bases, with 7 bases between. Germline loops: CDR1 SGDLS, CDR2 YYNGEE. CDR3 bases: TGTGCCAGCAGCGTAGACGGGCGCACTGAAGCTTTCTTT. It is translated as CASSVDGRTEAFF.

This chain links TRBV5-1 with TRBJ1-4, with 7 bases fitting TRBD1. Unmatched junction bases numbered 7, after V lost 0 bases and J lost 5 bases. Germline V CDR1 and CDR2: SGHRS, YFSETQ. The CDR3 consists of 16 residues. CDR3 coding DNA: TGCGCCAGCAGCTTGGTTCGGACAGGAGGGAATGAAAAACTGTTTTTT. Translation gives CASSLVRTGGNEKLFF.

This clone was recorded a few times. This chain links TRBV7-6 with TRBJ1-1; 10 bases fit TRBD1. Per germline, CDR1 SGHVS and CDR2 FNYEAQ. Trimming at V came to 4 bases and at J to 3 bases, leaving 5 bases not matched to a gene. The CDR3 loop spans 15 amino acids. The DNA for the CDR3 is TGTGCCAGCAGCTACCGACAGGGGGCTGACACTGAAGCTTTCTTT. Encoded protein: CASSYRQGADTEAFF.

This chain uses TRBV15 with TRBJ2-3; D might be TRBD1 or TRBD2, each matching 6 bases. CDR3 length: 14 residues. Trimming pared 0 bases from V and 4 bases from J, leaving 8 bases between. The germline CDR1 and CDR2 sequences are LNHNV and YYDKDF (reference sequence). For the CDR3, the DNA is TGTGCCACCAGCAGAGAGAGGGGGGCAGATACGCAGTATTTT. It is translated as CATSRERGADTQYF.

This clone has a handful of counts. The chain has TRBV19 and TRBJ1-5; D gene unclear. The CDR3 runs 17 residues. V lost 1 base and J 0 bases, leaving 13 bases between the germline ends. Germline CDR1 reads LNHDA; CDR2 reads SQIVND (reference sequence). The CDR3 nucleotides are TGTGCCAGTAGTATAGGATTTAAGGTTTATAGCAATCAGCCCCAGCATTTT. Residues: CASSIGFKVYSNQPQHF. Full variable domain (missing parts from reference TRBV19 and TRBJ1-5): DGGITQSPKYLFRKEGQNVTLSCEQNLNHDAMYWYRQDPGQGLRLIYYSQIVNDFQKGDIAEGYSVSREKKESFPLTVTSAQKNPTAFYLCASSIGFKVYSNQPQHFGDGTRLSIL.

This clone was detected only a few times. The chain joins TRBV7-6 to TRBJ1-2; the match to TRBD1 covers 8 bases. The CDR3 covers 17 residues. V lost 1 base, J lost 4 bases, and 11 bases stayed unmatched. In germline, CDR1 is SGHVS, CDR2 FNYEAQ. The CDR3 spells CASSLGWSDRGGYGYTF. CDR3 DNA sequence: TGTGCCAGCAGCTTAGGCTGGAGTGACAGGGGAGGCTATGGCTACACCTTC.

The chain is built from TRBV11-3 and TRBJ1-3; 9 bases align to TRBD1. Per germline, CDR1 SGHNT and CDR2 YENEEA. After removal of 5 bases from V and 8 bases from J, the junction contained 7 bases not matched to a gene. The CDR3 extends over 14 amino acids. The CDR3 DNA reads TGTGCCAGCAGCCGGGACAGGGTGTCGGACACCATATATTTT. Translating it yields CASSRDRVSDTIYF.

This clone was seen only once. The chain uses TRBV5-1 and TRBJ2-5, with D possibly being TRBD2 (5 bases). V was cut by 0 bases and J by 1 base, with 7 bases left in between. The CDR3 contains 14 residues. Germline V lookup: CDR1 SGHRS, CDR2 YFSETQ. The CDR3 region is CASSLGAGQETQYF. The CDR3 DNA reads as TGCGCCAGCAGCTTGGGTGCGGGCCAAGAGACCCAGTACTTC.

Relative to its sample, this clone is large. The V call is TRBV11-3, the J call TRBJ1-4; a weak D match, TRBD1 (6 bases). The CDR3 covers 18 residues. V lost 3 bases and J 8 bases, leaving 25 bases between the germline ends. Germline V gene lookup returns CDR1 SGHNT and CDR2 YENEEA. CDR3 amino acids: CASSLGGPDQGKGEKLFF. The CDR3 DNA is TGTGCCAGCAGCTTGGGGGGCCCGGACCAGGGTAAAGGAGAAAAACTGTTTTTT.

As concerns this clone: One end of the junction varies from germline; a read error may be responsible. The chain employs TRBV6-8 and TRBJ2-7, with a weak D call TRBD1 (5 bases). The CDR3 covers 17 residues. The germline CDR1 and CDR2 sequences are MNHGY and SAAAGT. CDR3 DNA: TGTGCCATCAGTGGACCCAACAGGAGTAAAATGACCTACGAGCAGTACTTC. This gives the protein CAISGPNRSKMTYEQYF.

This clone was counted between two and nine times. The J gene is TRBJ2-2, the V gene TRBV9, with D possibly matching TRBD2 (5 bases). The V and J ends lost 0 bases and 6 bases respectively, with 12 bases between them. The germline gives CDR1 SGDLS, CDR2 YYNGEE. CDR3 length: 15 residues. Here the CDR3 DNA reads TGTGCCAGCAGCGTAGGACTCGGGGTTTCCGGGGAGCTGTTTTTT. Translating gives CASSVGLGVSGELFF.

The chain combines TRBV30 with TRBJ1-5, with 8 nucleotides matching TRBD1. Germline V gene lookup returns CDR1 GTSNPN and CDR2 SVGIG (reference sequence). Unmatched junction bases numbered 4, after V lost 4 bases and J lost 5 bases. The CDR3 runs 13 residues. The CDR3 DNA reads TGTGCCTGGACAGGGGGCTCGCATCAGCCCCAGCATTTT. This translates into CAWTGGSHQPQHF.